These 29 T cell receptor beta chains came from one sample sequenced in a study of blood T cell repertoires in COVID-19. This table comes from immunoSEQ multiplex PCR, and its TCRdb copy is limited to in-frame clones, with some not included. The table lists around 500,000 clones, 70% to 90% of them singletons. The sequencing sample was made of PBMCs or T cells enriched from blood (not recorded which). These receptors were taken from a woman aged 55-69 years who had recovered from COVID-19.

The CDR3 region is CTSSPADSTDTQYF. The CDR3 DNA reads as TGCACCAGCAGCCCAGCGGACAGCACAGATACGCAGTATTTT. The chain has TRBV1 and TRBJ2-3; the table gives TRBD2 as D, unverified against the DNA. TRBV1 is listed as a pseudogene. The CDR3 has 14 amino acids.

V usage is TRBV27 and J usage is TRBJ2-3, with TRBD2 matching over 13 bases. The V gene's germline CDR1 is MNHEY and CDR2 SMNVEV (reference sequence). V gave up 2 bases and J gave up 6 bases; unmatched junction bases: 5. This CDR3 comprises 16 residues. The DNA for the CDR3 is TGTGCCAGCAGTTTAGTACTAGCGGGGGGGCCGGATACGCAGTATTTT. Encoded protein: CASSLVLAGGPDTQYF.

As regards this clone: This sample includes further DNA sequences coding for the same CDR3. The CDR3, as DNA: TGTGCCAGCAGCCAAGATTGGCAGGGCGGTCAGCCCCAGCATTTT. The encoded protein is CASSQDWQGGQPQHF. The V gene is TRBV4-2, the J gene TRBJ1-5; tentatively, D is TRBD1 (5 bases). This CDR3 is 15 amino acids long. CDR1 LGHNA and CDR2 YNFKEQ come from the germline V gene. V dropped 0 bases and J dropped 6 bases, with 12 bases sitting between them.

Concerning this clone: The same CDR3 is also encoded by other DNA sequences in this sample. V gene TRBV6-5 combines with J gene TRBJ1-5; 7 nucleotides line up with TRBD1. Per the germline V gene, CDR1 is MNHEY and CDR2 is SVGAGI. With 2 bases clipped from V and 7 bases from J, the junction kept 2 bases outside the gene matches. This CDR3 comprises 13 residues. In DNA, the CDR3 is TGTGCCAGCAGTTACCGAGGGGGCCAGCCCCAGCATTTT. Translated, it gives CASSYRGGQPQHF.

The chain has TRBV19 and TRBJ1-1, with D possibly being TRBD1 (5 bases). V lost 7 bases to trimming and J lost 5 bases, with 17 bases between them. The germline V gene has CDR1 LNHDA and CDR2 SQIVND (reference sequence). This CDR3 is 14 amino acids long. CDR3 sequence reads: CASKGSGGKTEAFF. The CDR3 DNA sequence: TGTGCCAGTAAAGGGTCGGGGGGAAAGACTGAAGCTTTCTTT.

The chain joins TRBV27 to TRBJ2-2; TRBD2 agrees at 7 bases. The CDR3 has 15 amino acids. Germline CDR1 MNHEY, CDR2 SMNVEV (reference sequence). V lost 2 bases and J lost 6; bases outside the gene matches: 6. Here the CDR3 reads CASSLKGTIAGELFF. The CDR3 DNA reads as TGTGCCAGCAGTTTAAAGGGGACTATTGCCGGGGAGCTGTTTTTT.

The chain couples TRBV6-5 to TRBJ1-2; TRBD1 aligns across 7 bases. Germline CDR1 is MNHEY and CDR2 is SVGAGI. The CDR3 length is 14 residues. J was trimmed by 8 bases and V by 4 bases; bases with no gene match: 10. CDR3 protein: CASSLKGTVGGYTF. DNA of the CDR3: TGTGCCAGCAGTTTAAAGGGGACAGTAGGCGGCTACACCTTC.

The genes are TRBV28 and TRBJ1-1; D call uncertain. CDR1 is MDHEN and CDR2 is SYDVKM in the germline V gene. Trimming left V 7 bases short and J 0 bases short, with 12 bases between. There are 14 residues in the CDR3. The CDR3 region has the DNA TGTGCCAGCACTCATCCTGGGCTGAACACTGAAGCTTTCTTT. Encoded protein: CASTHPGLNTEAFF.

This sequence joins TRBV6-5 and TRBJ1-6, with D unresolved. The CDR3 covers 15 residues. Trimming cost V 5 bases and J 5 bases, with 13 bases left between them. The germline V gene has CDR1 MNHEY and CDR2 SVGAGI. CDR3 sequence: CASSLSRGHNSPLHF. The CDR3 DNA reads TGTGCCAGCAGTCTCTCCCGGGGTCATAATTCACCCCTCCACTTT.

V gene TRBV19 combines with J gene TRBJ2-5; D remains unclear. The CDR3 totals 12 residues. Looked up from germline, CDR1 is LNHDA and CDR2 is SQIVND (reference sequence). V lost 5 bases to trimming and J lost 3 bases, with 7 bases between them. The CDR3 region has the DNA TGTGCCAGTAGTCTTACTGAAGAGACCCAGTACTTC. It encodes CASSLTEETQYF.

The chain carries TRBV7-8 and TRBJ1-2, with TRBD1 matching over 9 bases. Germline values: CDR1 SGHVS, CDR2 FQNEAQ. The CDR3 runs 15 residues. V shed 3 bases, J shed 4 bases, and the junction held 6 bases outside the gene matches. CDR3 sequence: CASSFRTGELYGYTF. The DNA of the CDR3 is TGTGCCAGCAGCTTTCGGACAGGGGAACTCTATGGCTACACCTTC.

V gene TRBV7-2 combines with J gene TRBJ2-1; 8 nucleotides align to TRBD1. The CDR3 sequence is 15 residues long. Germline V CDR1 and CDR2: SGHTA, FQGNSA. Germline trimming cut 2 bases from V and 5 bases from J; bases unmatched to any gene: 5. In DNA form, the CDR3 reads TGTGCCAGCAGCTTACGGACAGGGACAGACAATGAGCAGTTCTTC. Its protein product is CASSLRTGTDNEQFF.

V and J are TRBV2 and TRBJ2-1, with D tentatively TRBD1 (5 bases). V was shortened by 3 bases and J by 7 bases, with 10 bases between the two germline ends. The germline V gene has CDR1 SNHLY and CDR2 FYNNEI. There are 13 residues in the CDR3. The CDR3 DNA sequence: TGTGCCAGCAGTGATCTGACAGAGAATGAGCAGTTCTTC. This translates into CASSDLTENEQFF.

The chain couples TRBV27 to TRBJ2-2; D is unclear. Trimming left V 2 bases short and J 0 bases short, with 13 bases between. The CDR3 extends over 17 amino acids. CDR1 MNHEY and CDR2 SMNVEV come from the germline V gene (reference sequence). CDR3 sequence (DNA): TGTGCCAGCAGTTTAGGGCCCACATACGCGAACACCGGGGAGCTGTTTTTT. Its protein product is CASSLGPTYANTGELFF.

The chain's CDR3 is CASSHPGGNYGYTF. CDR3 sequence (DNA): TGCGCCAGCAGCCACCCCGGCGGTAACTATGGCTACACCTTC. The chain recombines TRBV4-1 with TRBJ1-2, with unresolved D. The CDR3 is 14 residues long. V was shortened by 3 bases and J by 1 base, with 9 bases between the two germline ends. CDR1 is MGHRA, CDR2 YSYEKL, per germline.

Here the CDR3 reads CATSDRVANTGELFF. DNA for the CDR3: TGTGCCACCAGTGACAGGGTCGCGAACACCGGGGAGCTGTTTTTT. The rearrangement links TRBV24-1 to TRBJ2-2; D is perhaps TRBD1 (5 bases). The CDR3 is made up of 15 amino acids. Deletions cut 4 bases from V and 0 bases from J, with 8 bases between. Germline-derived CDR1 and CDR2 are KGHDR and SFDVKD.

The chain recombines TRBV6-5 with TRBJ1-1, with a tentative D call TRBD1 (6 bases). Trimming took 2 bases from V and 0 from J, leaving 10 bases between them. CDR3 size: 15 residues. Per the germline V gene, CDR1 is MNHEY and CDR2 is SVGAGI. The DNA for the CDR3 is TGTGCCAGCAGTTACGGCAGGGGCATGAACACTGAAGCTTTCTTT. Its protein is CASSYGRGMNTEAFF.

The genes are TRBV21-1 and TRBJ2-1; TRBD2 is the table's D call, not checked against the DNA. TRBV21-1 is given as a pseudogene. The CDR3 covers 16 residues. In DNA form, the CDR3 reads TGTGCCAGCAGCAAAGGCGAGGGGGGGTCCTACAATGAGCAGTTCTTC. Encoded protein: CASSKGEGGSYNEQFF.

The chain employs TRBV27 and TRBJ2-1; 9 bases are a match to TRBD2. V was clipped by 3 bases and J by 4 bases; unmatched bases: 10. The CDR3 is made up of 17 amino acids. Germline V gene sequence: CDR1 MNHEY, CDR2 SMNVEV (reference sequence). The CDR3 DNA reads TGTGCCAGCAGTTTTACCAGCGGGGGGCCGAATTACAATGAGCAGTTCTTC. Protein: CASSFTSGGPNYNEQFF.

V usage is TRBV11-2 and J usage is TRBJ1-3; 8 positions agree with TRBD1. V lost 3 bases and J lost 0; bases outside the gene matches: 10. The CDR3 is made up of 18 amino acids. Per the germline V gene, CDR1 is SGHAT and CDR2 is FQNNGV. CDR3 residues: CASSFLGVQGASGNTIYF. The CDR3 DNA reads TGTGCCAGCAGCTTCCTAGGAGTCCAGGGGGCCTCTGGAAACACCATATATTTT.

This chain uses TRBV10-2 with TRBJ1-6; D remains ambiguous. Germline V CDR1 and CDR2: WSHSY, SAAADI. V was cut by 0 bases and J by 9 bases, with 6 bases left in between. This CDR3 is 13 amino acids long. The CDR3 sequence is CASSESRISPLHF. The CDR3 bases are TGCGCCAGCAGTGAGTCGCGTATTTCACCCCTCCACTTT.

The gene calls are TRBV24-1 and TRBJ1-1; D is ambiguous. Looked up from germline, CDR1 is KGHDR and CDR2 is SFDVKD. Trimming took off 4 bases at V and 6 bases at J, with 11 bases between the two ends. This CDR3 comprises 13 residues. In DNA, the CDR3 is TGTGCCACCAGTGACCGCCGACACTCTGAAGCTTTCTTT. Translated, it gives CATSDRRHSEAFF.

This chain joins TRBV9 and TRBJ2-1, with 8 bases identical to TRBD2. Germline CDR1 and CDR2: SGDLS and YYNGEE. V lost 0 bases to trimming and J lost 6 bases; unmatched junction nucleotides: 5. The length of the CDR3 is 15 residues. The CDR3 here is CASSVVGLGFNEQFF. For the CDR3, the DNA is TGTGCCAGCAGCGTAGTGGGACTAGGGTTCAATGAGCAGTTCTTC.

The chain is built from TRBV5-1 and TRBJ2-2, with a tentative D call TRBD1 (5 bases). The CDR3 has 18 residues. Germline CDR1 is SGHRS and CDR2 is YFSETQ. Trimming removed 2 bases from V and 2 bases from J, with 19 bases in between. The CDR3 loop is CASSFRAGYFQNTGELFF. The CDR3 bases are TGCGCCAGCAGCTTTCGGGCAGGGTACTTCCAAAACACCGGGGAGCTGTTTTTT.

CDR3 amino acids: CASSQTQATGNTIYF. Written as DNA, the CDR3 is TGTGCCAGTTCCCAGACCCAGGCCACTGGAAACACCATATATTTT. The rearrangement joins TRBV6-5 to TRBJ1-3; no clear D. This CDR3 spans 15 amino acids. In germline, CDR1 is MNHEY, CDR2 SVGAGI. Trimming took off 9 bases at V and 2 bases at J, with 17 bases between the two ends.

This chain uses TRBV10-3 with TRBJ2-7; 7 nucleotides align to TRBD1. After removal of 5 bases from V and 4 bases from J, the junction contained 2 bases not matched to a gene. Germline V gene sequence: CDR1 ENHRY, CDR2 SYGVKD. The CDR3 sequence is 12 residues long. The CDR3 region has the DNA TGTGCCATCAGTCTGACAGGGTACGAGCAGTACTTC. Translation gives CAISLTGYEQYF.

This CDR3 reads CASRADRAQGYTF. The CDR3, as DNA: TGTGCCAGCCGAGCGGACAGGGCTCAGGGCTACACCTTC. The chain recombines TRBV28 with TRBJ1-2; 8 nucleotides align to TRBD1. J gave up 8 bases and V 8 bases, and 10 bases lay outside the gene matches. The CDR3 loop spans 13 amino acids. CDR1 is MDHEN and CDR2 is SYDVKM in the germline V gene.

V is TRBV24-1 and J is TRBJ2-2, with D perhaps matching TRBD2 (5 bases). This CDR3 has 14 residues. V lost 5 bases and J 9 bases, leaving 15 bases between the germline ends. Germline CDR1 KGHDR, CDR2 SFDVKD. CDR3: CATSGMWTGRELFF. DNA for the CDR3: TGTGCCACCAGTGGAATGTGGACCGGGAGGGAGCTGTTTTTT.

This clone appeared a single time. The J gene is TRBJ1-1, the V gene TRBV7-9; 8 bases align to TRBD1. J gave up 6 bases and V 1 base, and 7 bases lay outside the gene matches. The CDR3 is 15 residues long. Germline lookup yields CDR1 SEHNR and CDR2 FQNEAQ (reference sequence). CDR3 bases: TGTGCCAGCAGCTTAGGGACAGGGTTCGCCCCTGAAGCTTTCTTT. Translation: CASSLGTGFAPEAFF.